A selection of T cell receptor beta chains follows, all from one sample in a study of blood T cells in healthy people across ages. TCRdb reprocessed the 5' RACE reads with MiXCR, giving one entry per CDR3 protein. The sample yields fewer than 1 million distinct CDR3 sequences, 40% to 50% seen once. Source material: blood. These receptor sequences come from a man aged 55 to 70 in good health. Both conserved end residues are part of each CDR3. D genes are given only for firm matches. The size field is filled for only some rows; it gives once, few, many or a size class.

v_call: TRBV6-5
d_call: -
clone_size: few
j_call: TRBJ2-7
cdr3_aa: CASSRQVGDEQYF
cdr3_nt: TGTGCCAGCAGCCGCCAGGTGGGGGACGAGCAGTACTTC

v_call: TRBV20-1
d_call: -
clone_size: once
j_call: TRBJ1-3
cdr3_aa: CSARRGSRAGNTIYF
cdr3_nt: TGCAGTGCGAGGCGAGGTTCTCGGGCGGGAAACACCATATATTTT

v_call: TRBV11-2
d_call: -
clone_size: few
j_call: TRBJ2-5
cdr3_aa: CASSLGPTGLAQETQYF
cdr3_nt: TGTGCCAGCAGCTTAGGGCCCACGGGACTCGCCCAAGAGACCCAGTACTTC

v_call: TRBV20-1
d_call: TRBD1
clone_size: -
j_call: TRBJ2-6
cdr3_aa: CSAPGTGGNRGPNVLTF
cdr3_nt: TGCAGTGCGCCAGGGACAGGGGGGAACCGTGGTCCCAACGTCCTGACTTTC

v_call: TRBV30
d_call: TRBD1
clone_size: -
j_call: TRBJ2-7
cdr3_aa: CAWNPGTGSCEQYF
cdr3_nt: TGTGCCTGGAACCCCGGGACAGGGAGTTGCGAGCAGTACTTC

v_call: TRBV4-3
d_call: -
clone_size: -
j_call: TRBJ1-2
cdr3_aa: CASSQDHQTNYGYTF
cdr3_nt: TGCGCCAGCAGCCAAGATCACCAGACTAACTATGGCTACACCTTC

v_call: TRBV5-1
d_call: -
clone_size: -
j_call: TRBJ2-3
cdr3_aa: CASSLWTSGLDTQYF
cdr3_nt: TGCGCCAGCAGCTTGTGGACCTCGGGTTTAGATACGCAGTATTTT

v_call: TRBV12-5
d_call: -
clone_size: few
j_call: TRBJ1-1
cdr3_aa: CASGLGTSITEAFF
cdr3_nt: TGTGCTAGTGGTTTGGGGACATCGATCACTGAAGCTTTCTTT

v_call: TRBV28
d_call: TRBD1
clone_size: -
j_call: TRBJ1-5
cdr3_aa: CASRSGTALNQPQHF
cdr3_nt: TGTGCCAGCAGATCCGGGACAGCTTTAAATCAGCCCCAGCATTTT

v_call: TRBV15
d_call: -
clone_size: few
j_call: TRBJ2-1
cdr3_aa: CATSRPPNNNEQFF
cdr3_nt: TGTGCCACCAGCAGACCCCCAAACAACAATGAGCAGTTCTTC

v_call: TRBV13
d_call: -
clone_size: -
j_call: TRBJ2-1
cdr3_aa: CASSLGLGTEQFF
cdr3_nt: TGTGCCAGCAGCTTAGGCCTGGGAACTGAGCAGTTCTTC

v_call: TRBV18
d_call: -
clone_size: -
j_call: TRBJ2-7
cdr3_aa: CASSPQGYGGEQYF
cdr3_nt: TGTGCCAGCTCACCCCAGGGATATGGGGGCGAGCAGTACTTC

v_call: TRBV20-1
d_call: -
clone_size: -
j_call: TRBJ2-7
cdr3_aa: CSAQRPRAEQYF
cdr3_nt: TGCAGTGCCCAGAGGCCCCGGGCCGAGCAGTACTTC

v_call: TRBV27
d_call: -
clone_size: -
j_call: TRBJ2-7
cdr3_aa: CASKLTANSYEQYF
cdr3_nt: TGTGCCAGCAAATTAACAGCGAACTCCTACGAGCAGTACTTC

v_call: TRBV7-3
d_call: TRBD2
clone_size: -
j_call: TRBJ2-1
cdr3_aa: CASSSLGGGVGEQFF
cdr3_nt: TGTGCCAGCAGCTCGCTCGGCGGGGGAGTAGGCGAGCAGTTCTTC

v_call: TRBV20-1
d_call: TRBD1
clone_size: few
j_call: TRBJ1-6
cdr3_aa: CSARAGTGASPLHF
cdr3_nt: TGCAGTGCTCGAGCAGGGACAGGGGCGTCACCCCTCCACTTT

v_call: TRBV6-1
d_call: TRBD1
clone_size: few
j_call: TRBJ2-3
cdr3_aa: CASSETGGGGTGTQYF
cdr3_nt: TGTGCCAGCAGTGAAACAGGGGGCGGGGGCACAGGTACGCAGTATTTT

v_call: TRBV18
d_call: -
clone_size: -
j_call: TRBJ2-1
cdr3_aa: CASSPPGVGKGEQFF
cdr3_nt: TGTGCCAGCTCACCTCCGGGAGTAGGAAAGGGTGAACAGTTCTTC

v_call: TRBV7-2
d_call: -
clone_size: -
j_call: TRBJ2-1
cdr3_aa: CASSLGVLVDEQFF
cdr3_nt: TGTGCCAGCAGCTTAGGCGTCCTGGTCGATGAGCAGTTCTTC

v_call: TRBV29-1
d_call: -
clone_size: many
j_call: TRBJ2-7
cdr3_aa: CSVEGNRVGSYEQYF
cdr3_nt: TGCAGCGTTGAAGGTAACAGGGTGGGATCCTACGAGCAGTACTTC

v_call: TRBV4-3
d_call: -
clone_size: -
j_call: TRBJ1-5
cdr3_aa: CASSQERQAYSNQPQHF
cdr3_nt: TGCGCCAGCAGCCAAGAAAGACAGGCCTATAGCAATCAGCCCCAGCATTTT

v_call: TRBV20-1
d_call: TRBD2
clone_size: -
j_call: TRBJ2-3
cdr3_aa: CSANLAGASYTQYF
cdr3_nt: TGCAGTGCTAACCTAGCGGGGGCCTCATATACGCAGTATTTT

v_call: TRBV28
d_call: TRBD1
clone_size: few
j_call: TRBJ2-4
cdr3_aa: CASKKTGIVPNIQYF
cdr3_nt: TGTGCCAGTAAAAAGACAGGGATCGTACCAAACATTCAGTACTTC

v_call: TRBV12-3/TRBV12-4
d_call: -
clone_size: -
j_call: TRBJ2-7
cdr3_aa: CASSFRSSSYYEQYF
cdr3_nt: TGTGCCAGCAGTTTCCGCAGCTCCTCTTACTACGAGCAGTACTTC

v_call: TRBV6-2/TRBV6-3
d_call: -
clone_size: -
j_call: TRBJ2-7
cdr3_aa: CVSSPGLSYYEQYF
cdr3_nt: TGTGTCAGCAGCCCGGGACTTTCATACTACGAGCAGTACTTC

v_call: TRBV4-1
d_call: -
clone_size: -
j_call: TRBJ1-5
cdr3_aa: CASSQDGQGNQPQHF
cdr3_nt: TGCGCCAGCAGCCAAGACGGCCAGGGCAATCAGCCCCAGCATTTT